What follows are 18 T cell receptor beta chains derived from one specimen sequenced in a study of regulatory T cells in long-lasting Graves disease. As for time point: persistent/refractory GD, antithyroid drugs over 5 years with positive TRAb. TCR sequences were obtained from RNA taken from PBMCs. Sequencing libraries for TCR beta were prepared with iRepertoire HTBI primers and Arm-PCR of CDR3 regions. TCRdb analysed the multiplex PCR reads with MiXCR anew, one entry per CDR3 protein. Among more than 300,000 distinct CDR3 sequences listed, roughly 23% were seen once. The sequencing here drew on peripheral blood mononuclear cells (PBMCs), taken when the disease was refractory, from a patient treated with antithyroid drugs. All receptors come from a woman between 35 and 50 years old with Graves disease.

In its sample, this clonotype was seen many times. The V and J genes are TRBV7-9 and TRBJ1-1, with a weak D call TRBD1 (6 bases). Germline values: CDR1 SEHNR, CDR2 FQNEAQ (reference sequence). The CDR3 covers 14 residues. Trimming took 6 bases from V and 2 from J, leaving 13 bases between them. Written as DNA, the CDR3 is TGTGCCAGCAGGCCGGGACATACAAACACTGAAGCTTTCTTT. Translating it yields CASRPGHTNTEAFF.

On this clonotype itself: This could be a read error, since a much larger clone is one nucleotide away. The CDR3 ends on some other residue instead of the conserved phenylalanine or tryptophan, so this is likely a read error. The chain joins TRBV28 to TRBJ2-5; 8 nucleotides agree with TRBD1. Trimming cost V 7 bases and J 3 bases; bases outside gene matches: 4. The CDR3 has 13 residues. Germline V gene data show CDR1 as MDHEN and CDR2 as SYDVKM. CDR3 bases: TGTGCCAGCATCCCGGACAGGGAAGAGACCCAGTACTCC. Amino acids: CASIPDREETQYS.

The J gene is TRBJ2-1, the V gene TRBV12-3 or TRBV12-4; 7 nucleotides align to TRBD2. The CDR3 runs to 17 residues. Trimming cost V 6 bases and J 6 bases; bases outside gene matches: 17. The CDR3 coding sequence is TGTGCCAGCAGCCCTCACCACCGGGGGGAGGGCCGCAATGAGCAGTTCTTC. Residues: CASSPHHRGEGRNEQFF.

The chain carries TRBV2 and TRBJ2-2; 7 positions agree with TRBD1. The CDR3 is made up of 13 amino acids. J lost 10 bases, V lost 5 bases, and 7 bases had no gene match. The germline V gene encodes CDR1 SNHLY and CDR2 FYNNEI. CDR3 in DNA: TGTGCCAGCAGTTGGGTAGGGGGCTTGGAGCTGTTTTTT. Its protein is CASSWVGGLELFF.

V is TRBV6-5 and J is TRBJ2-7; 8 nucleotides align to TRBD1. The J segment lost 3 bases and the V segment lost 2 bases, leaving 6 bases of the junction unmatched. CDR1 is MNHEY and CDR2 is SVGAGI in the germline V gene. The CDR3 is 15 residues long. The chain's CDR3 is CASSYTDRVYYEQYF. CDR3 DNA: TGTGCCAGCAGTTACACGGACAGGGTGTACTACGAGCAGTACTTC.

The V call is TRBV5-1, the J call TRBJ2-7, with a weak D call TRBD1 (6 bases). The germline gives CDR1 SGHRS, CDR2 YFSETQ. CDR3 length: 14 residues. Trimming pared 2 bases from V and 5 bases from J, leaving 14 bases between. CDR3 sequence (DNA): TGCGCCAGCAGCTTATCACAGGGAAAGCACGAGCAGTACTTC. As protein: CASSLSQGKHEQYF.

This clonotype was detected many times. The gene calls are TRBV28 and TRBJ1-2; D is undetermined. CDR1 and CDR2 from the germline V gene are MDHEN and SYDVKM. CDR3 length: 14 amino acids. Between the trimmed V and J ends, which lost 6 bases and 7 bases, there was a span of 18 bases. The CDR3 coding sequence is TGTGCCAGCAGAACTACACCTGGACTGCGTGGCTACACCTTC. Protein sequence: CASRTTPGLRGYTF.

The genes are TRBV11-2 and TRBJ1-2; 9 bases line up with TRBD1. Trimming took 6 bases from V and 7 from J; bases not matched to a gene: 12. This CDR3 is built from 15 residues. Looked up from germline, CDR1 is SGHAT and CDR2 is FQNNGV. The CDR3 protein is CASRKSGQGVIGYTF. The CDR3 DNA reads TGTGCCAGCAGAAAATCGGGACAGGGCGTAATTGGCTACACCTTC.

This clonotype showed up many times. The chain recombines TRBV12-3 or TRBV12-4 with TRBJ2-5; possibly TRBD1 for D (5 bases). CDR3 length: 15 amino acids. Trimming took 2 bases from V and 2 from J, leaving 12 bases between them. CDR3 in amino acids: CASSLWARDQETQYF. CDR3 sequence (DNA): TGTGCCAGCAGTTTATGGGCCAGGGATCAAGAGACCCAGTACTTC.

This clonotype was recorded a few times. The V gene is TRBV2, the J gene TRBJ2-3; D may be TRBD1 (5 bases). Germline V lookup: CDR1 SNHLY, CDR2 FYNNEI. V was trimmed by 8 bases and J by 6 bases, leaving 9 bases between them. The CDR3 sequence is 11 residues long. The CDR3 bases are TGTGCCAGCGGGCCAGGGGATACGCAGTATTTT. This translates into CASGPGDTQYF.

This clonotype showed up many times. The chain has TRBV6-1 and TRBJ2-7; 12 bases fit TRBD2. V lost 8 bases to trimming and J lost 4 bases; unmatched junction nucleotides: 6. Germline assignment: CDR1 MNHNS and CDR2 SASEGT. This CDR3 has 14 residues. This chain's CDR3 is CASRRTSGKYEQYF. DNA for the CDR3: TGTGCCAGCCGACGGACTAGCGGGAAATACGAGCAGTACTTC.

The chain links TRBV5-1 to TRBJ2-2; D remains unclear. Trimming removed 4 bases from V and 2 bases from J, with 12 bases in between. The CDR3 spans 15 residues. Germline V lookup: CDR1 SGHRS, CDR2 YFSETQ. This chain's CDR3 is CASSRLESNTGELFF. CDR3 nucleotides: TGCGCCAGCAGCCGCCTAGAAAGTAACACCGGGGAGCTGTTTTTT.

This clonotype was observed a handful of times. The CDR3 is CSARTGATEAFF. Written as DNA, the CDR3 is TGCAGCGCTAGGACAGGGGCCACTGAAGCTTTCTTT. The rearrangement links TRBV29-1 to TRBJ1-1, with 9 bases that match TRBD1. The trim removed 7 bases at V and 4 bases at J, leaving 4 bases unmatched. CDR1 and CDR2 from the germline V gene are SQVTM and ANQGSEA. The CDR3 extends over 12 amino acids.

This clonotype was counted many times. The rearrangement uses TRBV20-1 and TRBJ2-1, with D unclear. This CDR3 is built from 15 residues. Germline V gene data show CDR1 as DFQATT and CDR2 as SNEGSKA (reference sequence). V lost 3 bases, J lost 9 bases, and 21 bases lay in between. The CDR3 is CSASGLRNSPAEQFF. The CDR3 DNA follows: TGCAGTGCTAGCGGTTTGAGAAATAGTCCGGCTGAGCAGTTCTTC.

This chain uses TRBV7-9 with TRBJ1-2; D might be TRBD1 (5 bases). The CDR3 has 12 residues. The germline V gene encodes CDR1 SEHNR and CDR2 FQNEAQ (reference sequence). The V and J ends lost 2 bases and 7 bases respectively, with 8 bases between them. CDR3 residues: CASSLKQAGYTF. CDR3 DNA sequence: TGTGCCAGCAGCTTAAAACAGGCTGGCTACACCTTC.

On this clonotype: With a much larger clone just one base away, this may be a read error. The chain combines TRBV6-1 with TRBJ1-6; D might be TRBD1 (5 bases). Trimming took off 6 bases at V and 7 bases at J, with 10 bases between the two ends. The germline CDR1 and CDR2 sequences are MNHNS and SASEGT. The CDR3 sequence is 13 residues long. CDR3 loop: CASRFGGNSPLHF. The CDR3 DNA reads as TGTGCCAGCAGATTTGGGGGAAATTCACCCCTCCACTTT.

This clonotype was counted only a few times. The gene calls are TRBV28 and TRBJ2-3; 16 bases fit TRBD2. Germline V gene lookup returns CDR1 MDHEN and CDR2 SYDVKM. V dropped 5 bases and J dropped 5; count of bases not matched to a gene: 10. This CDR3 has 18 residues. In DNA, the CDR3 is TGTGCCAGCAGTCACCCCGGGACTAGCGGGAGGGAGGTAGATACGCAGTATTTT. Translated: CASSHPGTSGREVDTQYF.

This clonotype has at least ten counts. The chain links TRBV20-1 to TRBJ1-2, with 9 bases fitting TRBD1. Germline V gene sequence: CDR1 DFQATT, CDR2 SNEGSKA (reference sequence). The CDR3 runs 13 residues. Trimming at V came to 7 bases and at J to 5 bases, leaving 8 bases not matched to a gene. In DNA form, the CDR3 reads TGCAGTGGGCCGGGACAGGGTGATTATGGCTACACCTTC. Protein sequence: CSGPGQGDYGYTF.